Listed below are T cell receptor beta chains from one sample, sequenced in a study of human T cells and chemical hapten exposure. TCRdb re-analysed the RACE reads in MiXCR, keeping a single row per CDR3 protein. The table has fewer than 95,000 distinct CDR3 sequences, about 10% seen once. The sequenced sample was whole blood, obtained in connection with sensitization to the hapten diphenylcyclopropenone (DPC). Source of these receptors: a man in his forties with alopecia areata. Some clones in this sample may be carry-over from other donors' samples. Each CDR3 is given with its conserved first and last residue. A D gene is named only where the DNA matches it firmly. Only some rows state a clone size, as once, few, many or a class for expanded clones.

J gene	D gene	V gene	clone size	CDR3 DNA	CDR3 protein
TRBJ1-5	NA	TRBV21-1	NA	TGTGCCAGCAGCGGAGACTGTAGCAATCAGCCCCAGCATTTT	CASSGDCSNQPQHF
TRBJ1-5	NA	TRBV20-1	many	TGCAGTGCTAGAAACTCCGGGGGTAGGCAGCCCCAGCATTTT	CSARNSGGRQPQHF
TRBJ2-3	TRBD2	TRBV9	NA	TGTGCCAGCAGCGTAGCGGGAGGGCCCGGCCCAGATACGCAGTATTTT	CASSVAGGPGPDTQYF
TRBJ2-5	NA	TRBV9	NA	TGTGCCAGCAGCGTAGCCCCGACTCCTCAAGAGACCCAGTACTTC	CASSVAPTPQETQYF
TRBJ1-2	NA	TRBV27	few	TGTGCCAGCAGTCTCTCAGGGACCGGCTACACCTTC	CASSLSGTGYTF
TRBJ2-6	TRBD1	TRBV19	NA	TGTGCCAGTAGGACCTCACAGGGGGCTGGGGCCAACGTCCTGACTTTC	CASRTSQGAGANVLTF
TRBJ1-1	NA	TRBV15	many	TGTGCCACCAGCACCGGACGCTCCTCTCAGCAAGCTTTCTTT	CATSTGRSSQQAFF
TRBJ1-5	NA	TRBV20-1	many	TGCAGTTTTAGGGAACGAAGGCTCAATCAGCCCCAGCATTTT	CSFRERRLNQPQHF
TRBJ1-2	NA	TRBV29-1	many	TGCAGCGTTGACGTAAAGGGAATGGATGGCTACACCTTC	CSVDVKGMDGYTF
TRBJ2-3	TRBD2	TRBV5-5	NA	TGTGCCAGCAGCTTGGCGTTACGGACTAGCGGGAGGGTTTATACGCAGTATTTT	CASSLALRTSGRVYTQYF
TRBJ2-5	NA	TRBV5-1	few	TGCGCCAGCAGCCCCAGGGGGGCCGAGACCCAGTACTTC	CASSPRGAETQYF
TRBJ1-2	NA	TRBV10-3	many	TGTGCCATCAGTGAAAGAAGGGGAGCCTATGGCTACACCTTC	CAISERRGAYGYTF
TRBJ1-1	TRBD1	TRBV12-3/TRBV12-4	many	TGTGCCAGCAGCCTTACAGGGGGCGGTGCTGAAGCTTTCTTT	CASSLTGGGAEAFF
TRBJ2-1	NA	TRBV29-1	NA	TGCAGCGTTGAGCCGGGGCCTGAGCAGTTCTTC	CSVEPGPEQFF
TRBJ2-5	NA	TRBV6-5	many	TGTGCCAGCAGCCGCGGATCGGAGACCCAGTACTTC	CASSRGSETQYF
TRBJ1-3	NA	TRBV5-1	NA	TGCGCCAGCAGCTTGGTCCCGACAGGCCTCTCTGGAAACACCATATATTTT	CASSLVPTGLSGNTIYF
TRBJ1-4	NA	TRBV7-8	many	TGTGCCAGCAGCTTGAGACGGTCAACTAATGAAAAACTGTTTTTT	CASSLRRSTNEKLFF
TRBJ1-4	NA	TRBV7-2	NA	TGTGCCAGCAGCAACAGGGAGGGGGATGAAAAACTGTTTTTT	CASSNREGDEKLFF
TRBJ2-5	NA	TRBV6-5	few	TGTGCCAGCAGCCCAGCCTTGGGGACCCAGTACTTC	CASSPALGTQYF
TRBJ2-4	NA	TRBV7-2	NA	TGTGCCAGCAGCTTAAGGAGCGATACCAAAAACATTCAGTACTTC	CASSLRSDTKNIQYF
TRBJ2-7	NA	TRBV3-1	NA	TGTGCCAGCAGCCAAGACGGACCGGGATCGGTCTACGAGCAGTACTTC	CASSQDGPGSVYEQYF
TRBJ2-7	NA	TRBV10-3	NA	TGTGCCATCAGGATTGGGCCTTTCTACGAGCAGTACTTC	CAIRIGPFYEQYF
TRBJ1-1	TRBD1	TRBV12-3/TRBV12-4	many	TGTGCCAGCAGTCCTCAGGGGGCTTTAGGAGCTTTCTTT	CASSPQGALGAFF
TRBJ1-2	NA	TRBV19	NA	TGTGCCAGTAGTTGGGAGACAGCGAACTATGGCTACACCTTC	CASSWETANYGYTF
TRBJ1-3	NA	TRBV29-1	NA	TGCAGCGTTGAAGATCGTGGAGGCCACTCTGGAAACACCATATATTTT	CSVEDRGGHSGNTIYF
TRBJ2-1	TRBD2	TRBV19	few	TGTGCCAGTACGAGCGGGAGGGCCCGAGAGCAGTTCTTC	CASTSGRAREQFF
TRBJ2-6	NA	TRBV6-1	many	TGTGCCAGCAGTGAAGGGGCCTGGGCCAACGTCCTGACTTTC	CASSEGAWANVLTF
TRBJ2-1	NA	TRBV23-1	few	TGCGCCAGCAGTCAAACGGGGTCGGCGGATAATTACAATGAGCAGTTCTTC	CASSQTGSADNYNEQFF
TRBJ2-5	TRBD2	TRBV9	NA	TGTGCCAGCAGCGCCGGGACTAGCGGGAAAGAGACCCAGTACTTC	CASSAGTSGKETQYF
TRBJ1-1	NA	TRBV18	NA	TGTGCCAGCTCACCACCGATAGTCCACCGGAACACTGAAGCTTTCTTT	CASSPPIVHRNTEAFF
TRBJ2-1	TRBD2	TRBV20-1	many	TGCAGTGCTAGAGATCTGACTAGCGGATACAATGAGCAGTTCTTC	CSARDLTSGYNEQFF
TRBJ1-4	NA	TRBV10-3	many	TGTGCCATCAGCGCGGGGGCGTCTACTGAAAAACTGTTTTTT	CAISAGASTEKLFF
TRBJ2-5	TRBD2	TRBV13	many	TGTGCCAGCAGCTTATCGGGGGGGTTACAAGAGACCCAGTACTTC	CASSLSGGLQETQYF
TRBJ2-3	TRBD2	TRBV27	few	TGTGCCAGCAGTTTCCTAGCGGGAGTCACAGATACGCAGTATTTT	CASSFLAGVTDTQYF
TRBJ2-3	NA	TRBV27	few	TGTGCCAGCAGTTTATATCCTTTCACAGATACGCAGTATTTT	CASSLYPFTDTQYF
TRBJ2-1	NA	TRBV11-1	NA	TGTGCCAGCACTAGTAGGGGCAATGAGCAGTTCTTC	CASTSRGNEQFF
TRBJ1-5	TRBD1	TRBV7-2	NA	TGTGCCAGCAGCCAAGAAAGGACAGGGCTTAGCAATCAGCCCCAGCATTTT	CASSQERTGLSNQPQHF
TRBJ2-3	NA	TRBV2	NA	TGTGCCACCGAACCGCCCAAGGTACTCATGGATACGCAGTATTTT	CATEPPKVLMDTQYF
TRBJ2-1	NA	TRBV28	NA	TGTGCCAGCGTTGAGGGCACCACCTACAATGAGCAGTTCTTC	CASVEGTTYNEQFF
TRBJ2-6	TRBD1	TRBV10-3	NA	TGTGCCACTCAGGGGGCTGGGGCCAACGTCCTGACTTTC	CATQGAGANVLTF
TRBJ1-4	TRBD1	TRBV5-1	few	TGCGCCAGCAGCTTGGGGGACAGGGGGCTCGAAAAACTGTTTTTT	CASSLGDRGLEKLFF
TRBJ2-1	NA	TRBV2	few	TGTGCCGGTAAACTAGAACACAATGAGCAGTTCTTC	CAGKLEHNEQFF
TRBJ2-7	NA	TRBV4-1	NA	TGCGCCAGCAGCCAAGTGGGGGCCTGGTCTAGCGACGAGCAGTACTTC	CASSQVGAWSSDEQYF
TRBJ2-1	TRBD2	TRBV3-1	few	TGTGCCAGCAGCCCCAGAAAGGGACTAGCGGGAGGCCGCTATTCCAATGAGCAGTTCTTC	CASSPRKGLAGGRYSNEQFF
TRBJ2-5	NA	TRBV28	few	TGTGCCAGCAGTTTCCAAGCGGGCAGGGGGACGGAGACCCAGTACTTC	CASSFQAGRGTETQYF
TRBJ2-1	NA	TRBV29-1	few	TGCAGCGTTGAAGACAGGGATTCCTACAATGAGCAGTTCTTC	CSVEDRDSYNEQFF
TRBJ1-1	NA	TRBV14	many	TGTGCCAGCAGCCAAATCGACAGCCCGAACACTGAAGCTTTCTTT	CASSQIDSPNTEAFF
TRBJ1-6	TRBD1	TRBV6-5	many	TGTGCCAGCATGACAGGGGGACGTAATTCACCCCTCCACTTT	CASMTGGRNSPLHF
TRBJ1-2	NA	TRBV5-1	few	TGCGCCAGCAGCTTGATTGGTAACAGCCAACATGGCTACACCTTC	CASSLIGNSQHGYTF
TRBJ2-1	NA	TRBV4-3	few	TGCGCCAGCAGCCAGGGCAGCGGGTACGGTGAGCAGTTCTTC	CASSQGSGYGEQFF
TRBJ2-3	TRBD1	TRBV28	few	TGTGCCAGCAATTCCGGGACAGGGCCGGATACGCAGTATTTT	CASNSGTGPDTQYF
TRBJ2-1	NA	TRBV20-1	few	TGCAGTGCTAGAGCTTCGGGCTCTCGTAGCAGTCATGAGCAGTTCTTC	CSARASGSRSSHEQFF
TRBJ2-3	NA	TRBV10-3	few	TGTGCCATCAAGGTACCTAGCACAGATACGCAGTATTTT	CAIKVPSTDTQYF
TRBJ2-2	TRBD2	TRBV13	few	TGTGCCAGCAGCTTCACGGGACTAGCGGGAGTCGGGGAGCTGTTTTTT	CASSFTGLAGVGELFF
TRBJ2-1	NA	TRBV7-2	many	TGTGCCAGCAGCGCTCCGGAGTTCTACAATGAGCAGTTCTTC	CASSAPEFYNEQFF
TRBJ2-7	TRBD2	TRBV28	few	TGTGCCAGCAGCCCACTTCTAGCGGGAGGGTGGTACGAGCAGTACTTC	CASSPLLAGGWYEQYF
TRBJ2-2	TRBD2	TRBV11-3	NA	TGTGCCAGCAGCATGGCGGAGACTAGCGGCACCGGGGAGCTGTTTTTT	CASSMAETSGTGELFF
TRBJ2-2	NA	TRBV12-3/TRBV12-4	NA	TGTGCCAGCAGTTTAGAGTCAGGGTTCACCGGGGAGCTGTTTTTT	CASSLESGFTGELFF
TRBJ2-4	NA	TRBV5-1	NA	TGCGCCAGCAGCTTGGGCGTGGAGGACATTCAGTACTTC	CASSLGVEDIQYF